One sample yielded the 10 T cell receptor beta chains listed below, sequenced in a study of blood T cells in healthy people across ages. A sample-barcoded 5' primer and a J-beta primer mix were used in a second PCR of about 7 to 12 cycles. A single record per CDR3 protein comes from TCRdb applying MiXCR to the 5' RACE reads. This table holds about 690,000 distinct CDR3 sequences, 40% to 50% found once. The sequenced material came from blood. The receptors were gathered from a man older than 75 in good health.

This chain links TRBV3-1 with TRBJ2-2; 9 bases agree with TRBD2. The junction had 7 bases not matched to a gene; V was cut back by 2 bases and J by 6 bases. Looked up from germline, CDR1 is LGHDT and CDR2 is YNNKEL (reference sequence). The CDR3 is 16 amino acids. In nucleotides, the CDR3 is TGTGCCAGCAGCCAATCAGCGGGGGGTGCGGCCGGGGAGCTGTTTTTT. Its translation is CASSQSAGGAAGELFF.

The V gene is TRBV5-1, the J gene TRBJ2-6, with 7 bases matching TRBD2. The CDR3 is 16 amino acids. Losses at the gene ends were 1 base for V and 2 bases for J; bases not matched to a gene: 3. In germline, CDR1 is SGHRS, CDR2 YFSETQ. The CDR3 nucleotides are TGCGCCAGCAGCTTGAGCGGGGATCCTGGGGCCAACGTCCTGACTTTC. Translated, it gives CASSLSGDPGANVLTF. The variable domain in full, completed from reference TRBV5-1 and TRBJ2-6, reads KAGVTQTPRYLIKTRGQQVTLSCSPISGHRSVSWYQQTPGQGLQFLFEYFSETQRNKGNFPGRFSGRQFSNSRSEMNVSTLELGDSALYLCASSLSGDPGANVLTFGAGSRLTVL.

V usage is TRBV24-1 and J usage is TRBJ2-1; 8 bases fit TRBD1. J was trimmed by 7 bases and V by 4 bases; bases with no gene match: 11. The CDR3 is 16 amino acids. Germline CDR1 is KGHDR and CDR2 is SFDVKD. For the CDR3, the DNA is TGTGCCACCAGTGACCCCGGACAGGGCCTAGGGAATGAGCAGTTCTTC. Its protein is CATSDPGQGLGNEQFF.

The rearrangement links TRBV3-1 to TRBJ2-1; D ambiguous. Germline CDR1 and CDR2: LGHDT and YNNKEL (reference sequence). V lost 6 bases and J 5 bases, leaving 11 bases between the germline ends. The CDR3 spans 13 residues. As DNA, the CDR3 is TGTGCCAGCAGGTTCGCCTTGAACAATGAGCAGTTCTTC. Protein: CASRFALNNEQFF.

V and J are TRBV15 and TRBJ1-2, with 7 bases identical to TRBD1. V was pared by 9 bases and J by 6 bases, with 10 bases of the junction left unmatched. CDR3 size: 13 residues. Per the germline V gene, CDR1 is LNHNV and CDR2 is YYDKDF (reference sequence). CDR3 in amino acids: CATRDSGANGYTF. Written as DNA, the CDR3 is TGTGCCACGCGGGACAGTGGGGCAAATGGCTACACCTTC.

V and J are TRBV6-2 or TRBV6-3 and TRBJ2-7; TRBD2 aligns across 11 bases. The CDR3 sequence is 16 residues long. Germline V CDR1 and CDR2: MNHEY, SVGEGT. With 6 bases clipped from V and 0 bases from J, the junction kept 7 bases outside the gene matches. CDR3 nucleotides: TGTGCCAGCAGAAGGACTAGCGGGCCGAGCTCCTACGAGCAGTACTTC. Residues: CASRRTSGPSSYEQYF.

The chain combines TRBV7-2 with TRBJ1-1, with TRBD1 identical over 10 bases. The CDR3 is 17 amino acids. V lost 2 bases, J lost 8 bases, and 14 bases stayed unmatched. Germline CDR1 is SGHTA and CDR2 is FQGNSA. The CDR3 loop is CASSLPPDRGLFGEAFF. For the CDR3, the DNA is TGTGCCAGCAGCTTACCACCCGACAGGGGGCTGTTCGGGGAAGCTTTCTTT.

The chain is built from TRBV27 and TRBJ2-1; no firm D call. CDR3 length: 13 residues. The V gene's germline CDR1 is MNHEY and CDR2 SMNVEV (reference sequence). The V and J ends lost 0 bases and 8 bases respectively, with 8 bases between them. The CDR3 region is CASSLSFRYEQFF. The CDR3 DNA is TGTGCCAGCAGTTTATCGTTCCGGTATGAGCAGTTCTTC.

This clonotype has ten or more counts. The chain uses TRBV4-1 and TRBJ1-6; TRBD1 aligns across 9 bases. Germline V gives CDR1 MGHRA, CDR2 YSYEKL. After removal of 4 bases from V and 9 bases from J, the junction contained 4 bases not matched to a gene. The CDR3 length is 14 residues. The CDR3 DNA reads as TGCGCCAGCAGCCGGACAGGGGACGGTTCACCCCTCCACTTT. Its protein product is CASSRTGDGSPLHF.

For the CDR3, the DNA is TGCAGTGCTAGTCGACAGGGTAATTACAATGAGCAGTTCTTC. Its protein is CSASRQGNYNEQFF. The chain uses TRBV20-1 and TRBJ2-1; the match to TRBD1 covers 7 bases. Germline CDR1 DFQATT, CDR2 SNEGSKA (reference sequence). The CDR3 runs 14 residues. The V gene end was trimmed by 3 bases and the J gene end by 4 bases; junction bases not matched to a gene: 6.